The 17 T cell receptor beta chains presented below share a single source sample, sequenced in a study of beta chain features in type 1 diabetes. The study reverse transcribed the entire isolated RNA, so it sequenced expressed TCRB transcripts. This table comes from immunoSEQ multiplex PCR, and its TCRdb copy is limited to in-frame clones, with some not included. This sample has around 650,000 clones, with around 12% found just once. Their specific antigens are unknown. Study results and limitations: Among patients with Type 1 diabetes, TCRB CDR3s were moderately but significantly shorter in every one of the four CD4+ subsets.

The specimen sequenced was naive CD4+ T cells from blood. These TCRs come from a man aged 25 to 40 with type 1 diabetes.

CDR3 nucleotides: TGTGCCAGCAACGGGGCGCGGAACACCGGGGAGCTGTTTTTT. This sequence encodes CASNGARNTGELFF. V and J are TRBV2 and TRBJ2-2; perhaps D is TRBD1 or TRBD2 (5 bases each). V dropped 7 bases and J dropped 1 base, with 10 bases sitting between them. The CDR3 is made up of 14 amino acids. The germline V gene has CDR1 SNHLY and CDR2 FYNNEI.

The chain employs TRBV16 and TRBJ2-1; D gene uncertain. With 0 bases removed from V and 7 bases from J, the gap between germline ends came to 7 bases. The CDR3 contains 13 residues. In germline, CDR1 is KGHSY, CDR2 FQNENV. The CDR3 spells CASSQSSVNEQFF. The CDR3 DNA is TGTGCCAGCAGCCAATCGTCGGTTAATGAGCAGTTCTTC.

This rearrangement joins TRBV18 to TRBJ2-3; D gene unclear. Germline-derived CDR1 and CDR2 are KGHSH and LQKENI. The germline V and J ends were trimmed by 3 bases and 0 bases, with 7 bases remaining between them. The CDR3 sequence is 14 residues long. CDR3 amino acids: CASSPSPSTDTQYF. The CDR3 DNA is TGTGCCAGCTCACCTAGCCCTAGCACAGATACGCAGTATTTT. Full variable domain (remainder filled in from reference TRBV18 and TRBJ2-3): NAGVMQNPRHLVRRRGQEARLRCSPMKGHSHVYWYRQLPEEGLKFMVYLQKENIIDESGMPKERFSAEFPKEGPSILRIQQVVRGDSAAYFCASSPSPSTDTQYFGPGTRLTVL.

This clone was seen a handful of times. The rearrangement links TRBV12-5 to TRBJ1-5, with no clear D. V was trimmed by 0 bases and J by 0 bases, leaving 15 bases between them. Germline values: CDR1 LGHNT, CDR2 FRNRAP. The CDR3 length is 18 residues. CDR3 sequence: CASGLVRTTAYSNQPQHF. The CDR3 DNA is TGTGCTAGTGGTTTGGTCCGAACCACGGCTTATAGCAATCAGCCCCAGCATTTT.

The chain joins TRBV6-1 to TRBJ2-1, with TRBD2 identical over 7 bases. The CDR3 has 16 amino acids. V dropped 3 bases and J dropped 6; count of bases not matched to a gene: 11. CDR1 and CDR2 from the germline V gene are MNHNS and SASEGT. This CDR3 is CASSDLGLVAVNEQFF. In DNA form, the CDR3 reads TGTGCCAGCAGTGATTTAGGACTAGTAGCGGTCAATGAGCAGTTCTTC.

The chain couples TRBV29-1 to TRBJ2-7, with D possibly being TRBD1 (6 bases). Trimming removed 4 bases at V and 2 bases at J, with 18 bases between. This CDR3 comprises 15 residues. Germline loops: CDR1 SQVTM, CDR2 ANQGSEA. The CDR3 sequence: CSVVMETGSTYEQYF. The DNA for the CDR3 is TGCAGCGTTGTCATGGAGACAGGTAGTACCTACGAGCAGTACTTC.

V gene TRBV11-3 combines with J gene TRBJ2-5; D gene uncertain. The CDR3 has 13 amino acids. Germline V lookup: CDR1 SGHNT, CDR2 YENEEA. V dropped 2 bases and J dropped 2 bases, with 6 bases sitting between them. As DNA, the CDR3 is TGTGCCAGCAGCTTAAGCTATCAAGAGACCCAGTACTTC. This codes for CASSLSYQETQYF.

This clone turned up a few times. The rearrangement links TRBV7-2 to TRBJ1-2, with D unresolved. CDR1 and CDR2 from the germline V gene are SGHTA and FQGNSA. The CDR3 spans 14 residues. Trimming removed 5 bases from V and 14 bases from J, with 24 bases in between. CDR3 protein: CASSIVPANLKPTF. CDR3 nucleotide sequence: TGTGCCAGCAGCATAGTCCCGGCCAACCTTAAACCGACCTTC.

The table lists this clone with a few counts. The V gene is TRBV4-3, the J gene TRBJ2-3; D gene unclear. The CDR3 sequence is 13 residues long. The germline gives CDR1 LGHNA, CDR2 YSLEER. With 0 bases removed from V and 4 bases from J, the gap between germline ends came to 5 bases. The CDR3 reads CASSQDTADTQYF. In nucleotides, the CDR3 is TGCGCCAGCAGCCAAGATACCGCAGATACGCAGTATTTT.

This clone has more than one count but fewer than ten. The chain has TRBV7-2 and TRBJ2-3; the D is unclear. CDR1 is SGHTA, CDR2 FQGNSA, per germline. CDR3 length: 14 residues. Trimming shortened V by 2 bases and J by 2 bases, and 8 bases separated the two germline ends. The CDR3 region is CASSLQQITDTQYF. For the CDR3, the DNA is TGTGCCAGCAGCTTACAACAGATCACAGATACGCAGTATTTT.

J is TRBJ1-2 and V is TRBV9; D may be TRBD1 (5 bases). Germline assignment: CDR1 SGDLS and CDR2 YYNGEE. V lost 0 bases and J 12 bases, leaving 15 bases between the germline ends. The length of the CDR3 is 13 residues. The CDR3 protein is CASSVGGSESHTF. The CDR3 DNA is TGTGCCAGCAGCGTAGGGGGCTCGGAAAGCCACACCTTC.

This clone was counted a few times. The DNA of the CDR3 is TGTGCCAGCAGCTTAGATAAACTAGCAGGCGGGGAGCTGTTTTTT. Translating it yields CASSLDKLAGGELFF. V gene TRBV11-2 combines with J gene TRBJ2-2, with a possible D match to TRBD2 (6 bases). CDR3 length: 15 residues. V lost 0 bases to trimming and J lost 7 bases, with 12 bases between them. Looked up from germline, CDR1 is SGHAT and CDR2 is FQNNGV.

This clone was counted a few times. The chain uses TRBV18 and TRBJ1-4; D is uncertain. V lost 5 bases and J 0 bases, leaving 10 bases between the germline ends. The CDR3 has 15 amino acids. Germline V gene lookup returns CDR1 KGHSH and CDR2 LQKENI. This chain's CDR3 is CASSNREATNEKLFF. CDR3 DNA sequence: TGTGCCAGCTCAAATCGGGAGGCAACTAATGAAAAACTGTTTTTT.

V and J are TRBV19 and TRBJ2-1, with 9 bases aligning to TRBD1. The V gene's germline CDR1 is LNHDA and CDR2 SQIVND (reference sequence). Trimming at V came to 4 bases and at J to 13 bases, leaving 14 bases not matched to a gene. CDR3 length: 15 amino acids. The CDR3, as DNA: TGTGCCAGTAGTACCCCGGTCCGGGACAGGGTAGTTCAGTTCTTC. Its protein product is CASSTPVRDRVVQFF.

V gene TRBV6-6 combines with J gene TRBJ1-4; D remains ambiguous. Per the germline V gene, CDR1 is MNHNY and CDR2 is SVGAGI (reference sequence). V was clipped by 2 bases and J by 7 bases, with 14 bases between them. This CDR3 is 15 amino acids long. In DNA, the CDR3 is TGTGCCAGCAGTTACCAGGCCCCCGGACGTGAAAAACTGTTTTTT. It translates to CASSYQAPGREKLFF.

The gene calls are TRBV27 and TRBJ1-4, with D tentatively TRBD1 (5 bases). CDR1 is MNHEY and CDR2 is SMNVEV in the germline V gene (reference sequence). V was shortened by 6 bases and J by 0 bases, with 20 bases between the two germline ends. The CDR3 loop spans 18 amino acids. The CDR3 sequence is CASRSTFALGATNEKLFF. The CDR3 DNA follows: TGTGCCAGCAGATCTACATTCGCCTTAGGGGCAACTAATGAAAAACTGTTTTTT.

This sequence joins TRBV25-1 and TRBJ2-3, with D possibly called TRBD1 or TRBD2 (5 bases each). This CDR3 comprises 15 residues. Germline assignment: CDR1 MGHDK and CDR2 SYGVNS. Deletions cut 6 bases from V and 0 bases from J, with 13 bases between. The CDR3 sequence is CASSSGSSSTDTQYF. CDR3 bases: TGTGCCAGCAGCTCAGGGAGCTCTAGCACAGATACGCAGTATTTT. The full variable domain, rest sourced from reference TRBV25-1 and TRBJ2-3, is EADIYQTPRYLVIGTGKKITLECSQTMGHDKMYWYQQDPGMELHLIHYSYGVNSTEKGDLSSESTVSRIRTEHFPLTLESARPSHTSQYLCASSSGSSSTDTQYFGPGTRLTVL.